This T cell receptor beta chain comes out of a study of T cell responses to AZD1222 COVID-19 vaccine. For the study at large: Combined were second doses at about 4 or about 12 weeks.

V shed 2 bases and J shed 4 bases, with 2 bases lying between them. There are 11 residues in the CDR3. The germline V gene encodes CDR1 MNHEY and CDR2 SVGEGT. The method was immunoSEQ multiplex PCR; TCRdb's version includes in-frame clones alone and lacks a portion of them. The sample lists about 140,000 clones, 85% to 90% seen once, with 5% to 6.5% in the top ten. Here the sequenced sample was peripheral blood, taken on day 0 of AZD1222 vaccination. The chain employs TRBV6-2 or TRBV6-3 and TRBJ1-2; D unclear. The sequence came from an adult in good health. The CDR3 here is CASSYIYGYTF. In DNA form, the CDR3 reads TGTGCCAGCAGTTACATCTATGGCTACACCTTC.